This T cell receptor (beta chain) is from a study of blood T cell repertoires in COVID-19. Sequencing was performed with immunoSEQ multiplex PCR; in TCRdb, only in-frame clones are kept and a portion is missing. The sample has fewer than 250,000 clones, approximately 86% seen once; the top ten hold more than 6%. This TCR was sampled from a woman in her sixties or seventies with active or convalescent COVID-19. The sample was peripheral blood.

This chain's CDR3 is CASSNDRPDTQYF. DNA of the CDR3: TGTGCCAGCAGTAACGACAGGCCAGATACGCAGTATTTT. The chain is built from TRBV6-5 and TRBJ2-3; possible D gene TRBD1, 6 bases. The ends were cut back, 5 bases at V and 4 bases at J, with 10 bases in the middle. The CDR3 totals 13 residues. Germline CDR1 MNHEY, CDR2 SVGAGI.